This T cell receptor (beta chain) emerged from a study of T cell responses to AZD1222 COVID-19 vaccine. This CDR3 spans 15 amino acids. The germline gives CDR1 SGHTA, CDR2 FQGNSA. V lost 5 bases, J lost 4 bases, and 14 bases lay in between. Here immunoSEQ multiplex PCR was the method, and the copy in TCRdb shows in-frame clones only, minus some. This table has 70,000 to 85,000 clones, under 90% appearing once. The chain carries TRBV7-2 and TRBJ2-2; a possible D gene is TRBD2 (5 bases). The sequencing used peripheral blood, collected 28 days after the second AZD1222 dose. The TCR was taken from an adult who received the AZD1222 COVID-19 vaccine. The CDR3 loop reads CASSPAGRGTGELFF. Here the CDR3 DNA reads TGTGCCAGCAGCCCCGCGGGCCGGGGCACCGGGGAGCTGTTTTTT.